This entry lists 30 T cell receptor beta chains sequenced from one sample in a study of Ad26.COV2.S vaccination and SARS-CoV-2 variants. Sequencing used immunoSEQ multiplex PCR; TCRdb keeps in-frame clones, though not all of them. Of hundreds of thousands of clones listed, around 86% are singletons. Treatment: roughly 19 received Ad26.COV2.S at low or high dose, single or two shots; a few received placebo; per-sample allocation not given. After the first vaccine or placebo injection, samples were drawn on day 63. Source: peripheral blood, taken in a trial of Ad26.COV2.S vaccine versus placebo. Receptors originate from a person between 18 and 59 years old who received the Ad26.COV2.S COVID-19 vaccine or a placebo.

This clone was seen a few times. The CDR3 spells CASSLTSGGRWEQYF. CDR3 nucleotides: TGCGCCAGCAGTCTTACTAGCGGGGGGAGGTGGGAGCAGTACTTC. V is TRBV4-1 and J is TRBJ2-7; 12 positions agree with TRBD2. The germline gives CDR1 MGHRA, CDR2 YSYEKL. The junction had 10 bases not matched to a gene; V was cut back by 6 bases and J by 7 bases. The CDR3 loop spans 15 amino acids.

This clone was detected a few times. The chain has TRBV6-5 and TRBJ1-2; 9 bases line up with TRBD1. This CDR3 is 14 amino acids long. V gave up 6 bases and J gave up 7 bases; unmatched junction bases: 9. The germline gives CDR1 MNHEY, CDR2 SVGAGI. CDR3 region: CASRPPGQGPGYTF. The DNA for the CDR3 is TGTGCCAGCAGGCCTCCAGGACAGGGGCCTGGCTACACCTTC.

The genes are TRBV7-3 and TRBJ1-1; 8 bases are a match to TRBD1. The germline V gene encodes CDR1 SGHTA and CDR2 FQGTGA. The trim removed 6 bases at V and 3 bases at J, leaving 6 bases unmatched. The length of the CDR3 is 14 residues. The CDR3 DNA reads TGTGCCAGCAGACCAGGGGGCGAGTACACTGAAGCTTTCTTT. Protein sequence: CASRPGGEYTEAFF.

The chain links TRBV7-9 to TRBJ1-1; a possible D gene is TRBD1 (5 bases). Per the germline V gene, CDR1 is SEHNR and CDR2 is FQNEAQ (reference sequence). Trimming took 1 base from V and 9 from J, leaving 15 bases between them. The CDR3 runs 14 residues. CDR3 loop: CASSLDGPGAKAFF. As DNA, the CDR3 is TGTGCCAGCAGCTTAGACGGCCCCGGGGCTAAAGCTTTCTTT. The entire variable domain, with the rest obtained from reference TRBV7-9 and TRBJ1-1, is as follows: DTGVSQNPRHKITKRGQNVTFRCDPISEHNRLYWYRQTLGQGPEFLTYFQNEAQLEKSRLLSDRFSAERPKGSFSTLEIQRTEQGDSAMYLCASSLDGPGAKAFFGQGTRLTVV.

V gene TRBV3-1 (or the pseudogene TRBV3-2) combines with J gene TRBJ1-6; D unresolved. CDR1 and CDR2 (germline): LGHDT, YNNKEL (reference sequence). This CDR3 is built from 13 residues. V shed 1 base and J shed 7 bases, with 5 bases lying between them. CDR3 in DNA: TGTGCCAGCAGCCAAGTGGAGAATTCACCCCTCCACTTT. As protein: CASSQVENSPLHF.

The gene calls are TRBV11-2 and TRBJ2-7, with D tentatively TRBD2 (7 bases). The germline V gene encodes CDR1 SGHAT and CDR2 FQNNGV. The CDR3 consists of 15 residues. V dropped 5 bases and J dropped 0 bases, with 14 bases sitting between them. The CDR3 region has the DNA TGTGCCAGCAGCCGGGGGGCTAGTGGCTCCTACGAGCAGTACTTC. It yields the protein CASSRGASGSYEQYF. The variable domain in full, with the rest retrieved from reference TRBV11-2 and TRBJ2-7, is EAGVAQSPRYKIIEKRQSVAFWCNPISGHATLYWYQQILGQGPKLLIQFQNNGVVDDSQLPKDRFSAERLKGVDSTLKIQPAKLEDSAVYLCASSRGASGSYEQYFGPGTRLTVT.

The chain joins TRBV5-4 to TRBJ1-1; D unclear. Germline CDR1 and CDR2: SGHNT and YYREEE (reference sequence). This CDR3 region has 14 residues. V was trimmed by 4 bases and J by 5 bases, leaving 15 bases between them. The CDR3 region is CASSPDNGKTEAFF. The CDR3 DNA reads TGTGCCAGCAGCCCCGATAACGGAAAGACTGAAGCTTTCTTT.

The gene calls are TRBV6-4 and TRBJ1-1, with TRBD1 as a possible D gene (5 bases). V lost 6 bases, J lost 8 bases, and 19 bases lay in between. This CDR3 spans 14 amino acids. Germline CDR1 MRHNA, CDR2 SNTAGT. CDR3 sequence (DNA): TGTGCCAGCAGAGAAAGCGAATCGCAGGGAGAAGCTTTCTTT. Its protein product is CASRESESQGEAFF.

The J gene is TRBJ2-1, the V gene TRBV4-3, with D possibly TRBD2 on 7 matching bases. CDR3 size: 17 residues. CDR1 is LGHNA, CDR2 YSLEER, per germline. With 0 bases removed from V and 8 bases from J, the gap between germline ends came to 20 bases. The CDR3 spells CASSQDWGGLVSDEQFF. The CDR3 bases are TGCGCCAGCAGCCAAGATTGGGGGGGGCTAGTATCAGATGAGCAGTTCTTC.

CDR3 in amino acids: CASSWTSGGANSYNEQFF. The CDR3 DNA reads TGCGCCAGCAGCTGGACTAGCGGGGGGGCCAATTCCTACAATGAGCAGTTCTTC. The chain uses TRBV5-1 and TRBJ2-1, with 15 bases lining up with TRBD2. CDR3 length equals 18 residues. Trimming removed 3 bases from V and 1 base from J; junction bases left unmatched: 5. Germline V gene sequence: CDR1 SGHRS, CDR2 YFSETQ.

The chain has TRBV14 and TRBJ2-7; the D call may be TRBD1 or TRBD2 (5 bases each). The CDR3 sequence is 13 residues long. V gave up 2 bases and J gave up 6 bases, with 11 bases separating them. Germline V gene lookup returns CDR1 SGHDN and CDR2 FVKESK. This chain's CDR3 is CASSQNLGGEQYF. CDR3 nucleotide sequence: TGTGCCAGCAGCCAAAACCTTGGGGGCGAGCAGTACTTC.

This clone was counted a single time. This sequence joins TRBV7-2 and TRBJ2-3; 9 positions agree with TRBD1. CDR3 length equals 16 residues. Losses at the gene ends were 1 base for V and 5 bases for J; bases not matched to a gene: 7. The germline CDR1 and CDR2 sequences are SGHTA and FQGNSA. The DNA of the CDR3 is TGTGCCAGCAGCTTAGGGGGACAGGGTTCAGGAGATACGCAGTATTTT. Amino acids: CASSLGGQGSGDTQYF.

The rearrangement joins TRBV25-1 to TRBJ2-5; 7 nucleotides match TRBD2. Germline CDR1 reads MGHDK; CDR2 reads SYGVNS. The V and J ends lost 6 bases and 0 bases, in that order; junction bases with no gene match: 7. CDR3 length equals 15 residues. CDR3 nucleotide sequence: TGTGCCAGCAGAGGAGGGGAGGGGTACCAAGAGACCCAGTACTTC. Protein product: CASRGGEGYQETQYF.

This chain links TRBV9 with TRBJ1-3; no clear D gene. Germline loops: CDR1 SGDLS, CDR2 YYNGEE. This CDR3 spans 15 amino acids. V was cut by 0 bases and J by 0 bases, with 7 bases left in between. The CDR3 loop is CASSVGAGSGNTIYF. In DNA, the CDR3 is TGTGCCAGCAGCGTAGGGGCAGGCTCTGGAAACACCATATATTTT. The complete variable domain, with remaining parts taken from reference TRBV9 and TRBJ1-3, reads DSGVTQTPKHLITATGQRVTLRCSPRSGDLSVYWYQQSLDQGLQFLIQYYNGEERAKGNILERFSAQQFPDLHSELNLSSLELGDSALYFCASSVGAGSGNTIYFGEGSWLTVV.

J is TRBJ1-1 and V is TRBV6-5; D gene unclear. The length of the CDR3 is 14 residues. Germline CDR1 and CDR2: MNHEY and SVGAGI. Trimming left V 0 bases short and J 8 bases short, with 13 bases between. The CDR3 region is CASSYSSGSFEAFF. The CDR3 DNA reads TGTGCCAGCAGTTACTCGAGCGGTTCGTTCGAAGCTTTCTTT.

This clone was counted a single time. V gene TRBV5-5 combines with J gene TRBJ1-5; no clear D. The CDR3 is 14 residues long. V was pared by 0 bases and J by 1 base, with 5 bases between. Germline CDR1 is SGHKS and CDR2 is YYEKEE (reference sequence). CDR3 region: CASSLVYSNQPQHF. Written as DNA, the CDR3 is TGTGCCAGCAGCTTGGTCTACAGCAATCAGCCCCAGCATTTT.

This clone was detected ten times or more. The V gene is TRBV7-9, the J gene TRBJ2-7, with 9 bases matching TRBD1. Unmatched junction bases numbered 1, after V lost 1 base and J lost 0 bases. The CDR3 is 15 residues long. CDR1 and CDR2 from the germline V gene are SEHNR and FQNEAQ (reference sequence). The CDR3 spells CASSLGTGASYEQYF. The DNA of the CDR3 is TGTGCCAGCAGCTTAGGGACAGGGGCCTCCTACGAGCAGTACTTC.

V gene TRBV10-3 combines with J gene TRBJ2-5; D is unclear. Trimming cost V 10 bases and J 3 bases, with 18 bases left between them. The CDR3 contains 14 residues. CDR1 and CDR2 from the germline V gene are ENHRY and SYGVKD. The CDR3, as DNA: TGTGCCACCAAGCGAGATCCTCAAGAAGAGACCCAGTACTTC. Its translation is CATKRDPQEETQYF.

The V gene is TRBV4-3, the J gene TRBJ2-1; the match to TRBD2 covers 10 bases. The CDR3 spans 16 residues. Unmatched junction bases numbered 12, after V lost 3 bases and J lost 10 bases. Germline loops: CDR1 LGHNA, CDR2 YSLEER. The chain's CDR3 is CASSQAGSSGGGEQFF. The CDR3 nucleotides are TGCGCCAGCAGCCAGGCCGGTTCTAGCGGGGGCGGGGAGCAGTTCTTC.

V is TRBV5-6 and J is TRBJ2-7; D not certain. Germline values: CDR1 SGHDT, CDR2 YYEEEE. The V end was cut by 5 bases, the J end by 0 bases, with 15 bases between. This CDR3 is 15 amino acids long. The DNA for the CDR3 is TGTGCCAGCAGTCGTAAGGGAAGGAGCTCCTACGAGCAGTACTTC. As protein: CASSRKGRSSYEQYF.

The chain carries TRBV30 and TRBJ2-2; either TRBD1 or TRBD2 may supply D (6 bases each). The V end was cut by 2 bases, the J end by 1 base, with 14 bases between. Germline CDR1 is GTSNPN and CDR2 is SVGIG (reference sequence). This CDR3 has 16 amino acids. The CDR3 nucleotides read TGTGCCTGGAGTTATAGGGGGGCCGAGAACACCGGGGAGCTGTTTTTT. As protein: CAWSYRGAENTGELFF.

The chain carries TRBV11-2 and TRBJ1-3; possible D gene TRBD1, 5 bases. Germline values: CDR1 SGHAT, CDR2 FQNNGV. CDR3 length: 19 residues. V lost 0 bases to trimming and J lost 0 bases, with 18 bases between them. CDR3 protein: CASSLEGLGQTISGNTIYF. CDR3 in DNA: TGTGCCAGCAGCTTAGAAGGGTTGGGGCAGACAATCTCTGGAAACACCATATATTTT.

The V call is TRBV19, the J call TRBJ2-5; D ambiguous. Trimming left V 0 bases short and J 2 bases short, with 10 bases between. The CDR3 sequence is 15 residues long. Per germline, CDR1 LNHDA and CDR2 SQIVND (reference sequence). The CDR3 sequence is CASSIELGPQETQYF. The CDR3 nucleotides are TGTGCCAGTAGTATAGAGCTGGGCCCACAAGAGACCCAGTACTTC. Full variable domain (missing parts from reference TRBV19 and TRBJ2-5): DGGITQSPKYLFRKEGQNVTLSCEQNLNHDAMYWYRQDPGQGLRLIYYSQIVNDFQKGDIAEGYSVSREKKESFPLTVTSAQKNPTAFYLCASSIELGPQETQYFGPGTRLLVL.

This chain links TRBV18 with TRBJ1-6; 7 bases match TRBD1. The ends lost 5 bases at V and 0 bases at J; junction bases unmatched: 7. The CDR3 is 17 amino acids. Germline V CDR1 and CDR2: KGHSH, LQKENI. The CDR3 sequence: CASSRQGPSSYNSPLHF. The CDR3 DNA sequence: TGTGCCAGCTCAAGACAGGGACCGAGCTCCTATAATTCACCCCTCCACTTT.

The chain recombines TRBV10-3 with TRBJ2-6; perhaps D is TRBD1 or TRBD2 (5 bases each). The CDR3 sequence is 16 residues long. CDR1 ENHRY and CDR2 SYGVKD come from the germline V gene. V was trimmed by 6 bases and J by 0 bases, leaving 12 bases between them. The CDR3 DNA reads TGTGCCATCAGCTGGGACCTTATCTCTGGGGCCAACGTCCTGACTTTC. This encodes CAISWDLISGANVLTF.

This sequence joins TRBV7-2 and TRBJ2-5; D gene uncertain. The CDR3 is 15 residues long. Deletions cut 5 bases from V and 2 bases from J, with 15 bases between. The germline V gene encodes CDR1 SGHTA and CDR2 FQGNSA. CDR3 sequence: CASSRWQVGQETQYF. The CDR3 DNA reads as TGTGCCAGCAGCCGCTGGCAGGTTGGACAAGAGACCCAGTACTTC. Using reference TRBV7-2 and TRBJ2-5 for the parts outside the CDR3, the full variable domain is GAGVSQSPSNKVTEKGKDVELRCDPISGHTALYWYRQSLGQGLEFLIYFQGNSAPDKSGLPSDRFSAERTGGSVSTLTIQRTQQEDSAVYLCASSRWQVGQETQYFGPGTRLLVL.

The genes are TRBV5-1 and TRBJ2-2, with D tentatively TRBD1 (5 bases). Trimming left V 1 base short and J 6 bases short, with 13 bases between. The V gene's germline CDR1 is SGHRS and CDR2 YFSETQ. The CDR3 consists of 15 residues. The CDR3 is CASSLSQGRAGELFF. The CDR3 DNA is TGCGCCAGCAGCTTGTCCCAGGGTCGGGCCGGGGAGCTGTTTTTT.

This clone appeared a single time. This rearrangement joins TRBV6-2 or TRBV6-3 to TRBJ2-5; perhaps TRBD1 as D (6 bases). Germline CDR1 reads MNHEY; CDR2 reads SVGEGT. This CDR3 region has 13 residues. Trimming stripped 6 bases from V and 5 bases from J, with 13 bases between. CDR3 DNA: TGTGCCAGCAGCCAGGGGTTAGGGGAGACCCAGTACTTC. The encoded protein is CASSQGLGETQYF.

CDR3: CASSHPISGGNGELFF. The DNA of the CDR3 is TGCGCCAGCAGCCATCCGATTAGCGGGGGGAACGGGGAGCTGTTTTTT. The genes are TRBV4-1 and TRBJ2-2; 10 nucleotides line up with TRBD2. V lost 3 bases and J lost 7; bases outside the gene matches: 8. The germline gives CDR1 MGHRA, CDR2 YSYEKL. The CDR3 spans 16 residues.

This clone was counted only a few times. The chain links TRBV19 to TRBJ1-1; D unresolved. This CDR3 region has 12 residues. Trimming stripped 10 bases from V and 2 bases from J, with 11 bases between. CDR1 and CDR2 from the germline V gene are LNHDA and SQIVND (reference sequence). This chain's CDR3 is CATSIGNTEAFF. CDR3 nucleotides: TGTGCCACCTCGATCGGTAACACTGAAGCTTTCTTT.